In its sample, the clone carrying this TCR beta chain was seen a few times. This CDR3 contains 16 residues. V lost 1 base, J lost 0 bases, and 13 bases lay in between. Germline V CDR1 and CDR2: SEHNR, FQNEAQ (reference sequence). This record belongs to a study of blood T cells in healthy people across ages. A second PCR, run for 7 to 11 cycles, used a sample-barcoded 5' primer plus a J-beta primer mix. MiXCR, run by TCRdb on the 5' RACE reads, gives a single entry per CDR3 protein. The sample shows hundreds of thousands of distinct CDR3 sequences, over 20% of them seen only once. The clonotype was recovered from a man between 65 and 85 years old in good health. The V and J genes are TRBV7-9 and TRBJ2-7; D may be TRBD1 (6 bases). Sequenced: blood. For the CDR3, the DNA is TGTGCCAGCAGCTTAGTGAGGGACATAAGCTCCTACGAGCAGTACGTC. Residues: CASSLVRDISSYEQYV.